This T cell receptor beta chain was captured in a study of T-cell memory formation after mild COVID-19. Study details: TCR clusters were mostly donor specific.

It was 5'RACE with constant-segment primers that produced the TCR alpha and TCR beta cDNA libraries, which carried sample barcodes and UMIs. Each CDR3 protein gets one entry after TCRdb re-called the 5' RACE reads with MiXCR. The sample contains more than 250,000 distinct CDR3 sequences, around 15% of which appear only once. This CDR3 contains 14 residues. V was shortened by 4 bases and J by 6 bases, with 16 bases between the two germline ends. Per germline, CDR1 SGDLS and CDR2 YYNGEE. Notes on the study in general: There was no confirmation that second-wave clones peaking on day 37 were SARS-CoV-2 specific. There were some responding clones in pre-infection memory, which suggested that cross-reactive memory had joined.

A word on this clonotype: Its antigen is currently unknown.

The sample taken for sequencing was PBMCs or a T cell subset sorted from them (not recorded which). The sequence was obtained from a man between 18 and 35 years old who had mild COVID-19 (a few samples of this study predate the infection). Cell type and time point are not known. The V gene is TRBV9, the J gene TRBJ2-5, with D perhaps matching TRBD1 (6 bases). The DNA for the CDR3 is TGTGCCAGCAGCCCCGCTCAGGACAGACAGACCCAGTACTTC. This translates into CASSPAQDRQTQYF.